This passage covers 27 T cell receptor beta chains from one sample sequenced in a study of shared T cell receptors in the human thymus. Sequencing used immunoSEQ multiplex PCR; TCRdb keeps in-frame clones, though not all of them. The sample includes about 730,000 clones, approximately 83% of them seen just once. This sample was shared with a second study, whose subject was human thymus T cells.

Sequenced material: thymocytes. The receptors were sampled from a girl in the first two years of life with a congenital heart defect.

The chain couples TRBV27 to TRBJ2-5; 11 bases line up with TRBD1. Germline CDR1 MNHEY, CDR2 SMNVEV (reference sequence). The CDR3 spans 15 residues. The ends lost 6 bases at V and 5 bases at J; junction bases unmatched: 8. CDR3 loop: CASRPDRGRGETQYF. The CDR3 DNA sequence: TGTGCCAGCAGGCCGGACAGGGGGCGCGGTGAGACCCAGTACTTC.

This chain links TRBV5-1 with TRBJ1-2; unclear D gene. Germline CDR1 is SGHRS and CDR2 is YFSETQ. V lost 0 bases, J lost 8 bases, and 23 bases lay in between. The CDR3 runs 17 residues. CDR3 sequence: CASSLEVRRPSAGGYTF. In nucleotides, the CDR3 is TGCGCCAGCAGCTTGGAGGTTCGGCGGCCGTCTGCGGGGGGCTACACCTTC.

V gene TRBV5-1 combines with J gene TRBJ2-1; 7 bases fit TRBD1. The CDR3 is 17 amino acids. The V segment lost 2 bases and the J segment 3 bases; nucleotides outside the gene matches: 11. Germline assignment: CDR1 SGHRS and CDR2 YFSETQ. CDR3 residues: CASSLGQAHYFYNEQFF. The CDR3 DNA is TGCGCCAGCAGCTTAGGACAGGCCCACTATTTCTACAATGAGCAGTTCTTC.

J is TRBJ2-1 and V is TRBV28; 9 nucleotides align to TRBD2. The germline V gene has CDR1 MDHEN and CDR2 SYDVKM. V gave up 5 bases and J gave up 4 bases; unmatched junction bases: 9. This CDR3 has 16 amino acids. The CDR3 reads CASSPPLAGVYNEQFF. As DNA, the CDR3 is TGTGCCAGCAGTCCCCCCTTAGCGGGGGTTTACAATGAGCAGTTCTTC.

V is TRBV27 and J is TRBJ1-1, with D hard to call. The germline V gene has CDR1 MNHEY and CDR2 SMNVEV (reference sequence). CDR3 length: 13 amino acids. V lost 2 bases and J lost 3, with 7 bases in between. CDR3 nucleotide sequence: TGTGCCAGCAGTTTACTCTCCTACACTGAAGCTTTCTTT. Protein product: CASSLLSYTEAFF.

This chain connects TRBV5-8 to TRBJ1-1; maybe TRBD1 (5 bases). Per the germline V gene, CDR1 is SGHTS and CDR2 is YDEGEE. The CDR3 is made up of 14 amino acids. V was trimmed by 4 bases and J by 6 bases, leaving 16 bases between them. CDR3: CASSVPGYVAEAFF. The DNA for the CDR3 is TGTGCCAGCAGCGTTCCAGGGTACGTAGCTGAAGCTTTCTTT.

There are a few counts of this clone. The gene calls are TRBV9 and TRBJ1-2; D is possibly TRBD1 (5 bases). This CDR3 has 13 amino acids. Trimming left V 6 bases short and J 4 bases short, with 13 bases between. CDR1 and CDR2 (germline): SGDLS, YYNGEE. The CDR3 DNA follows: TGTGCCAGCACTGGGGGGATCGCCTATGGCTACACCTTC. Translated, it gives CASTGGIAYGYTF.

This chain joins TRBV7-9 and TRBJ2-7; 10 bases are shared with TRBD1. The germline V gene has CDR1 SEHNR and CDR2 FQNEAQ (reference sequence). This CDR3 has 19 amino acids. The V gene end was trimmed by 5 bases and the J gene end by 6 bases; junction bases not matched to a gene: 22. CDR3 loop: CASSPKRKFGQGDIVEQYF. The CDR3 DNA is TGTGCCAGCAGCCCGAAACGCAAGTTCGGACAGGGGGATATTGTCGAGCAGTACTTC. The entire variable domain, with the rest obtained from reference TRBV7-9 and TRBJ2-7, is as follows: DTGVSQNPRHKITKRGQNVTFRCDPISEHNRLYWYRQTLGQGPEFLTYFQNEAQLEKSRLLSDRFSAERPKGSFSTLEIQRTEQGDSAMYLCASSPKRKFGQGDIVEQYFGPGTRLTVT.

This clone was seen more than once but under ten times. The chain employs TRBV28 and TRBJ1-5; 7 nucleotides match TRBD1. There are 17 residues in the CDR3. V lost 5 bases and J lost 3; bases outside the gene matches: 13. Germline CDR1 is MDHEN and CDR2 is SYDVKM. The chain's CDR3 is CASSGDSRPTLNQPQHF. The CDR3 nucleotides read TGTGCCAGCAGTGGGGACAGCAGACCCACCCTCAATCAGCCCCAGCATTTT.

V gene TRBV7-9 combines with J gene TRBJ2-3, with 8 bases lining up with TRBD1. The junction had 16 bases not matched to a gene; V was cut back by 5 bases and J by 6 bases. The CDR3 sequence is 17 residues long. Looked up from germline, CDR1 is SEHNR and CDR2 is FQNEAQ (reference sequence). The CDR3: CASSPETPRGPPDTQYF. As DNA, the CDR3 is TGTGCCAGCAGCCCAGAAACACCCAGGGGGCCGCCGGATACGCAGTATTTT.

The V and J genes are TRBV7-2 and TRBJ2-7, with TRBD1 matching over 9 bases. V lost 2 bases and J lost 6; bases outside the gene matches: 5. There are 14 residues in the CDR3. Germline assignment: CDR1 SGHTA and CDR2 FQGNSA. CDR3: CASSLSSTGGEQYF. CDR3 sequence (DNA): TGTGCCAGCAGCTTAAGTTCGACAGGGGGCGAGCAGTACTTC.

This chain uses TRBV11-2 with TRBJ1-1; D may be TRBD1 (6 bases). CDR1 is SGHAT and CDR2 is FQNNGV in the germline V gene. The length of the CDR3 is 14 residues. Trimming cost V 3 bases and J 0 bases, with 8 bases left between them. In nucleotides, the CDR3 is TGTGCCAGCAGCTTGGGGGCCTTGAACACTGAAGCTTTCTTT. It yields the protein CASSLGALNTEAFF.

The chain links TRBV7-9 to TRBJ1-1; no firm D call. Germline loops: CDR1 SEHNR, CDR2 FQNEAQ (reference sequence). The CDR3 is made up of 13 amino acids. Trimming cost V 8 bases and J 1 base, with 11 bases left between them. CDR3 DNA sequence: TGTGCCAGCCGGCCTGGGCCGAACACTGAAGCTTTCTTT. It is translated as CASRPGPNTEAFF. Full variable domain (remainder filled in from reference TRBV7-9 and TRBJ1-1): DTGVSQNPRHKITKRGQNVTFRCDPISEHNRLYWYRQTLGQGPEFLTYFQNEAQLEKSRLLSDRFSAERPKGSFSTLEIQRTEQGDSAMYLCASRPGPNTEAFFGQGTRLTVV.

In DNA, the CDR3 is TGTGCCAGCAGCTTAGCGGGACAGGCAATCTATGGCTACACCTTC. Translating it yields CASSLAGQAIYGYTF. The rearrangement uses TRBV7-2 and TRBJ1-2; 8 bases line up with TRBD1. This CDR3 has 15 amino acids. Germline V CDR1 and CDR2: SGHTA, FQGNSA. Trimming took 0 bases from V and 4 from J; bases not matched to a gene: 4. The full variable domain, completed using reference TRBV7-2 and TRBJ1-2, is GAGVSQSPSNKVTEKGKDVELRCDPISGHTALYWYRQSLGQGLEFLIYFQGNSAPDKSGLPSDRFSAERTGGSVSTLTIQRTQQEDSAVYLCASSLAGQAIYGYTFGSGTRLTVV.

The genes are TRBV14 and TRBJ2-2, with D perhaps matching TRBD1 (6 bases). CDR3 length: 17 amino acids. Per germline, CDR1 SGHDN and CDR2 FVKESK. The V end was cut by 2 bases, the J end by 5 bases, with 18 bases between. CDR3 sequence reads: CASSQLRGMSGTGELFF. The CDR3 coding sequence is TGTGCCAGCAGCCAATTGAGGGGGATGAGTGGAACCGGGGAGCTGTTTTTT.

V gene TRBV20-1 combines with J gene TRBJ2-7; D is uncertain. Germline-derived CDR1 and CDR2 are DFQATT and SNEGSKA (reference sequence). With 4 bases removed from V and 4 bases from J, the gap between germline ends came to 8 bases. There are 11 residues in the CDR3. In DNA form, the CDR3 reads TGCAGTGCTAAACGAGGTTACGAGCAGTACTTC. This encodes CSAKRGYEQYF.

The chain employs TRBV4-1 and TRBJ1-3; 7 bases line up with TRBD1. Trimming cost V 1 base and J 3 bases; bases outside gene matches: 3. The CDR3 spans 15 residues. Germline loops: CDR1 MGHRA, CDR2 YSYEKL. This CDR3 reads CASSQADRIGNTIYF. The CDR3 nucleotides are TGCGCCAGCAGCCAAGCGGACAGGATTGGAAACACCATATATTTT.

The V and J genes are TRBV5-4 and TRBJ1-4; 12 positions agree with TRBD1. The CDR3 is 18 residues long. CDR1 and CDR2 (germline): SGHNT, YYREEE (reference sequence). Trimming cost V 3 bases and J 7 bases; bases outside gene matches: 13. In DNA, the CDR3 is TGTGCCAGCAGCTGGAAACCGGGACAGGGGGCGTCGGGTGAAAAACTGTTTTTT. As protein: CASSWKPGQGASGEKLFF.

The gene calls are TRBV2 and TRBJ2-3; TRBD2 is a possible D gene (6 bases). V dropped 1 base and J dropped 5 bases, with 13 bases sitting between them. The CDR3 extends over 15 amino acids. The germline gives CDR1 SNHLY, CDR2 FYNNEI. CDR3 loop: CASSEVLASQDTQYF. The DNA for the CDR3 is TGTGCCAGCAGTGAAGTACTAGCTTCACAAGATACGCAGTATTTT.

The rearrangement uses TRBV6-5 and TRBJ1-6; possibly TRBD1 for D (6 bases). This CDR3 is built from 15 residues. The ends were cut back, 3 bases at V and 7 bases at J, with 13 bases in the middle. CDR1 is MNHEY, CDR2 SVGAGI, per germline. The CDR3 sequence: CASSYRTETNSPLHF. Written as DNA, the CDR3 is TGTGCCAGCAGTTATAGGACAGAGACCAATTCACCCCTCCACTTT.

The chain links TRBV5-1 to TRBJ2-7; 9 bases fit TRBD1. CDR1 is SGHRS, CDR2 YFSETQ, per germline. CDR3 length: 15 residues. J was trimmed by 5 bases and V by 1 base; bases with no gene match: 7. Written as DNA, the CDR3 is TGCGCCAGCAGCTTGAGGGGACAGGGTACCCACGAGCAGTACTTC. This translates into CASSLRGQGTHEQYF.

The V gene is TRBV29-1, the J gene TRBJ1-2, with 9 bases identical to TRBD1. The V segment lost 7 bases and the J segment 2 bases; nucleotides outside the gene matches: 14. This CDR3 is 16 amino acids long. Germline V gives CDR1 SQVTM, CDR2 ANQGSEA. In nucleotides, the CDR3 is TGCAGCGCCGTTGAATGGGACAGGGCGTCAAACTATGGCTACACCTTC. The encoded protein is CSAVEWDRASNYGYTF.

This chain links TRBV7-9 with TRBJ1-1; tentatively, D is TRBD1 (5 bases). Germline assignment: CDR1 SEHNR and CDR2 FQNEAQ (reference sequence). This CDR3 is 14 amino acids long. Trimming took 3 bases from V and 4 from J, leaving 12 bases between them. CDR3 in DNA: TGTGCCAGCAGCTTCGGGGGGTTGGGCACTGAAGCTTTCTTT. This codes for CASSFGGLGTEAFF.

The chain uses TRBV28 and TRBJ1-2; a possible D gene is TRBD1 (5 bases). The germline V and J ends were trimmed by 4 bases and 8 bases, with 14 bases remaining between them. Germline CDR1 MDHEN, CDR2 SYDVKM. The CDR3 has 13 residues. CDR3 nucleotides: TGTGCCAGCAGTTGCAGGGCTAAGAGGGGCTACACCTTC. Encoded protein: CASSCRAKRGYTF.

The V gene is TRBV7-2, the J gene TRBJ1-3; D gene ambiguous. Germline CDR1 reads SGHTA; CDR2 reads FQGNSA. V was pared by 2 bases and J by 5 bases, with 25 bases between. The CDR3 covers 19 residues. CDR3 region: CASSLNLPRPESIRNTIYF. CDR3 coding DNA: TGTGCCAGCAGCTTAAATCTGCCGAGGCCCGAGAGCATCCGAAACACCATATATTTT.

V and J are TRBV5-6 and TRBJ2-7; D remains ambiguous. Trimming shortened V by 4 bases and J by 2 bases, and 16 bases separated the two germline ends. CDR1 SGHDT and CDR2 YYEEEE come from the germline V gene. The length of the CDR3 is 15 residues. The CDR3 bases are TGTGCCAGCAGCCGAGGTCATGGCACCCCCTACGAGCAGTACTTC. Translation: CASSRGHGTPYEQYF.

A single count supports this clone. The DNA for the CDR3 is TGCGCCAGCAGCTTGGTGGGGGGGGAAACTGAAGCTTTCTTT. Translated, it gives CASSLVGGETEAFF. The V and J genes are TRBV5-1 and TRBJ1-1, with a weak D call TRBD1 (5 bases). V was shortened by 0 bases and J by 5 bases, with 11 bases between the two germline ends. Germline CDR1 reads SGHRS; CDR2 reads YFSETQ. The CDR3 has 14 residues.